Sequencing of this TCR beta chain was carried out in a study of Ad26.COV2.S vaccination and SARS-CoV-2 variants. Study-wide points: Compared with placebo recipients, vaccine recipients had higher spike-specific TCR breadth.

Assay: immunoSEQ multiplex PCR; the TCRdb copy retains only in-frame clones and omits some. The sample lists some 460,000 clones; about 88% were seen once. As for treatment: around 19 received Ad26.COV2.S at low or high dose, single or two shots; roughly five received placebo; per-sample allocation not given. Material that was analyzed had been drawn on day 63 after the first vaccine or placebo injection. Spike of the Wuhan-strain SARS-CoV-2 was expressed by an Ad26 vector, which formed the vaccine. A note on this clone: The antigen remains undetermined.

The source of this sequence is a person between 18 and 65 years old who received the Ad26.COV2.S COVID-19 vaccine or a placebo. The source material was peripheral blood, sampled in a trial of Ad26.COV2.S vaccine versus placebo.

DNA of the CDR3: TGTGCCAGAAACACCAAAAGGGCTAAATACGAGCAGTACTTC. Amino acids: CARNTKRAKYEQYF. This chain links TRBV5-3 with TRBJ2-7; D gene ambiguous. TRBV5-3 is flagged as an ORF with uncertain function. The V gene lost 6 bases and the J gene lost 4 bases, with 17 bases spanning the gap. The CDR3 loop spans 14 amino acids.